This TCR beta chain came from a study of T-cell memory formation after mild COVID-19. CDR1 and CDR2 from the germline V gene are MNHEY and SMNVEV (reference sequence). V lost 5 bases and J lost 10; bases outside the gene matches: 6. The CDR3 contains 14 residues. This clonotype showed up many times. Its antigen is undetermined. 5'RACE, which relied on constant-segment primers, yielded TCR alpha and TCR beta cDNA libraries carrying sample barcodes and UMIs. TCRdb redid the calling of the 5' RACE reads with MiXCR, one entry per CDR3 protein. The sample shows around 440,000 distinct CDR3 sequences, 15% to 20% of them seen only once. Findings and caveats of the study: Some clones that responded were present in memory (sampled pre-infection), which suggests cross-reactive memory joined.

This receptor was taken from an adult woman who had mild COVID-19 (a few samples of this study predate the infection). Cell type and time point are not known. The rearrangement uses TRBV27 and TRBJ2-1; 12 nucleotides line up with TRBD2. The specimen sequenced was PBMCs or a T cell subset sorted from them (not recorded which). DNA of the CDR3: TGTGCCAGCAGTCCCGGGACTAGCGGGTTGGAGCAGTTCTTC. As protein: CASSPGTSGLEQFF.